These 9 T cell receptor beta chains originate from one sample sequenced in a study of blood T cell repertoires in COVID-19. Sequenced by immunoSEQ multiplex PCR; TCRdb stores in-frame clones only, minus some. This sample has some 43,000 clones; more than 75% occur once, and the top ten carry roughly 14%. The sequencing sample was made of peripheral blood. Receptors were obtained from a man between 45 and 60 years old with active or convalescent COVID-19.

The CDR3 coding sequence is TGTGCCTGGGGGGCGGAGAACACTGAAGCTTTCTTT. It is translated as CAWGAENTEAFF. This chain links TRBV30 with TRBJ1-1, with D possibly being TRBD1 (5 bases). Germline CDR1 reads GTSNPN; CDR2 reads SVGIG (reference sequence). The CDR3 extends over 12 amino acids. Between the trimmed V and J ends, which lost 5 bases and 1 base, there was a span of 8 bases.

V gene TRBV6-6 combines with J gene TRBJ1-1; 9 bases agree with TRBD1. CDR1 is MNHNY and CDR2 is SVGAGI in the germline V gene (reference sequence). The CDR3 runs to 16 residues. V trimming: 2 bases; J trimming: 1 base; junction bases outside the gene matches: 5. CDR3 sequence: CASSYLGTGTNTEAFF. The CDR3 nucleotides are TGTGCCAGCAGTTACCTCGGGACAGGGACGAACACTGAAGCTTTCTTT.

CDR3 sequence (DNA): TGTGCCAGCAGCCCCAGGAAGGGGGAGCAAAATTCACCCCTCCACTTT. Its protein product is CASSPRKGEQNSPLHF. This chain uses TRBV7-9 with TRBJ1-6, with D maybe TRBD1 (6 bases). CDR3 length: 16 residues. The germline V gene has CDR1 SEHNR and CDR2 FQNEAQ (reference sequence). The ends were cut back, 5 bases at V and 7 bases at J, with 18 bases in the middle.

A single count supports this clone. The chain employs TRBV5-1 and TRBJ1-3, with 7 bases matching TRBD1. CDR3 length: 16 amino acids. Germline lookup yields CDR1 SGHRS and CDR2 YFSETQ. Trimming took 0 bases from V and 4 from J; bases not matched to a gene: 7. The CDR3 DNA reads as TGCGCCAGCAGCTTGGCCGGCGGGACAGTAGGAAACACCATATATTTT. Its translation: CASSLAGGTVGNTIYF. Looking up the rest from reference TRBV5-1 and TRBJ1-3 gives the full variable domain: KAGVTQTPRYLIKTRGQQVTLSCSPISGHRSVSWYQQTPGQGLQFLFEYFSETQRNKGNFPGRFSGRQFSNSRSEMNVSTLELGDSALYLCASSLAGGTVGNTIYFGEGSWLTVV.

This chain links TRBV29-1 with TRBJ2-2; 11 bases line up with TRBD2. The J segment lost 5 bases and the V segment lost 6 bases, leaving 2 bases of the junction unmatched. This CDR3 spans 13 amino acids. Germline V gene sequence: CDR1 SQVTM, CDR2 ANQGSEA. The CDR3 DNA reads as TGCAGCGTGGGACTAGCGGTGACCGGGGAGCTGTTTTTT. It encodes CSVGLAVTGELFF.

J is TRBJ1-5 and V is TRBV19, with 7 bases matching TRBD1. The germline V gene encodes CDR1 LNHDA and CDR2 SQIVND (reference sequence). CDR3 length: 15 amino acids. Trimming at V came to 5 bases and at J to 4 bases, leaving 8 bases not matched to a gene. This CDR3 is CASSPTTGANQPQHF. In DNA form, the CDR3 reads TGTGCCAGTAGTCCTACAACAGGGGCTAATCAGCCCCAGCATTTT.

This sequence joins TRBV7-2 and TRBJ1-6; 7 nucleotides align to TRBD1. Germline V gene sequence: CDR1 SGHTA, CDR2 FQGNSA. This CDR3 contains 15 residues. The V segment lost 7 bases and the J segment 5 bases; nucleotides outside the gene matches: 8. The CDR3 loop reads CASTFRDRDNSPLHF. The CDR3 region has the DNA TGTGCCAGCACCTTCCGGGACAGAGATAATTCACCCCTCCACTTT.

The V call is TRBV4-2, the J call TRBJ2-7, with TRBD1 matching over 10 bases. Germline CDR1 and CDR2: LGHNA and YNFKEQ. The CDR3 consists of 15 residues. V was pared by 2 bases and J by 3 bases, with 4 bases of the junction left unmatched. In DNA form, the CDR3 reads TGTGCCAGCAGCCAATACGGACAGGGGGGCTACGAGCAGTACTTC. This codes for CASSQYGQGGYEQYF.

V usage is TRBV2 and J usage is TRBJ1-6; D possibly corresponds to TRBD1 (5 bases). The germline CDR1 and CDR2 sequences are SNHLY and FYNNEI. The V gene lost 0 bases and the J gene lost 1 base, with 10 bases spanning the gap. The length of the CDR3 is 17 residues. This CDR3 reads CASSEASGVSYNSPLHF. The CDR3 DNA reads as TGTGCCAGCAGTGAAGCTTCGGGGGTATCCTATAATTCACCCCTCCACTTT. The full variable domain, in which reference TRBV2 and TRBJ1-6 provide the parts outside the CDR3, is EPEVTQTPSHQVTQMGQEVILRCVPISNHLYFYWYRQILGQKVEFLVSFYNNEISEKSEIFDDQFSVERPDGSNFTLKIRSTKLEDSAMYFCASSEASGVSYNSPLHFGNGTRLTVT.